This T cell receptor beta chain was obtained from a study of blood T cell repertoires in COVID-19. Across the study: Italy, Spain and the United States were the sources of the convalescent and acute COVID-19 samples. T cells, B-cell-depleted T cells, or PBMCs supplied cDNA or gDNA.

As concerns this clone: This same CDR3 is encoded by further DNA sequences in the sample.

In the authors' methods: Reference gene primer amplification yielded estimated nucleated cell counts. Sequenced by immunoSEQ multiplex PCR; TCRdb stores in-frame clones only, minus some. For V, J and clone size, that table is used; D and trimming come from the DNA. Among around 250,000 clones listed, 65% to 90% were seen once. Germline assignment: CDR1 MNHEY and CDR2 SVGEGT. Trimming pared 0 bases from V and 2 bases from J, leaving 5 bases between. The CDR3 covers 14 residues. This clonotype was obtained from a man in his fifties or sixties with active or convalescent COVID-19. What was sequenced was peripheral blood. V usage is TRBV6-2 or TRBV6-3 and J usage is TRBJ1-5; no definite D call. The CDR3 bases are TGTGCCAGCAGTTACTCGAGCGGCAATCAGCCCCAGCATTTT. Translating gives CASSYSSGNQPQHF.